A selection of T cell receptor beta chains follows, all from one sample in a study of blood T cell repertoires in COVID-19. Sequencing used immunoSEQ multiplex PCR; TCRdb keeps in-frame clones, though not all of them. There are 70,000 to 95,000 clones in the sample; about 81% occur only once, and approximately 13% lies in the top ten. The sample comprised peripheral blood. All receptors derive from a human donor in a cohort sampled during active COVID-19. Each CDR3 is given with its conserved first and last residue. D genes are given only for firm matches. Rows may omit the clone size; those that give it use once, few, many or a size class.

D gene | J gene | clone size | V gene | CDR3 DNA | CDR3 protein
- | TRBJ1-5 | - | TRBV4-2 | TGTGCCAGCAGCCAAGCACGCAGTAGCAATCAGCCCCGGCATTTT | CASSQARSSNQPRHF
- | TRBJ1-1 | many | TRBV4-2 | TGTGCCAGCAGCCGAGGGGGGGGCGCGGCTGAAGCTTTCTTT | CASSRGGGAAEAFF
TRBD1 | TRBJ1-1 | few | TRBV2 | TGTGCCAGCAGCCGACAGGGGAACACTGAAGCTTTCTTT | CASSRQGNTEAFF
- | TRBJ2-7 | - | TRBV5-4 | TGTGCCAGCAGCTTGGGGACTCTCTACGAGCAGTACTTC | CASSLGTLYEQYF
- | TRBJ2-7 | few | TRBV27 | TGTGCCAGCAGTTTGGTGGCCACCTACGAGCAGTACTTC | CASSLVATYEQYF
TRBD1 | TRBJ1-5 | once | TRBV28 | TGTGCCAGCAGGACTGGGGCAGGGGGAGGTCAGCCCCAGCATTTT | CASRTGAGGGQPQHF
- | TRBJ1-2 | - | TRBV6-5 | TGTGCCAGCAGTTATTCGGCACAGGATGGCTACACCTTC | CASSYSAQDGYTF
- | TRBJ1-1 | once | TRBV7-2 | TGTGCCAGCAGCCCAAGGTGGAGAACTATAGGTGAAGCTTTCTTT | CASSPRWRTIGEAFF
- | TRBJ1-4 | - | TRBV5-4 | TGTGCCAGCAGCTCGGACTCCGGCTATCGTGAAAAACTGTTTTTT | CASSSDSGYREKLFF
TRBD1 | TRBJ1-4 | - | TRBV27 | TGTGCCAGCAGTCGAGGATCCGGGACAGGGGATGAAAAACTGTTTTTT | CASSRGSGTGDEKLFF
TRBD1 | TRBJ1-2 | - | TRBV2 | TGTGCCAGCAGTGGGCCGGGACAGGGGGCGTTTAATGGCTACACCTTC | CASSGPGQGAFNGYTF
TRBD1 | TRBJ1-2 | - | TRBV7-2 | TGTGCCAGCAGCTCGACAGGGGTTAAGGGGGGCAGCTATGGCTACACCTTC | CASSSTGVKGGSYGYTF
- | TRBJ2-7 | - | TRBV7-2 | TGTGCCAGCAGCTTAGACTGGGCTTCCTACGAGCAGTACTTC | CASSLDWASYEQYF
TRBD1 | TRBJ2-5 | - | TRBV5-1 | TGCGCCAGCAGCTTGTCGGGACAGGGACAAGAGACCCAGTACTTC | CASSLSGQGQETQYF
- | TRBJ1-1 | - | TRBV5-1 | TGCGCCAGCAATGCAGGGGCCTACGGTGAAGCTTTCTTT | CASNAGAYGEAFF
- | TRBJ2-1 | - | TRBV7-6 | TGTGCCAGCAGCTTAATTTACGGCTCCTACAATGAGCAGTTCTTC | CASSLIYGSYNEQFF
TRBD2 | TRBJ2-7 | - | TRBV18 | TGTGCCAGCTCACCCCTCGGGGCGGGGGGGCTAAGTTCCTACGAGCAGTACTTC | CASSPLGAGGLSSYEQYF
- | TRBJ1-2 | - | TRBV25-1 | TGTGCCAGCAGTGCTGGGGAGGGCTATGGCTACACCTTC | CASSAGEGYGYTF
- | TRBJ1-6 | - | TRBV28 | TGTGCCAGCAGTCTCCCGGAGTCACCCCTCCACTTT | CASSLPESPLHF
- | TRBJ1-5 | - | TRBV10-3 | TGTGCCATCAGTGAGTCGAAAGGGGAAGGACAGCCCCAGCATTTT | CAISESKGEGQPQHF
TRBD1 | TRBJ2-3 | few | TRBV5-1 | TGCGCCAGCAGCTTCGCAGGGGGAGGCACAGATACGCAGTATTTT | CASSFAGGGTDTQYF
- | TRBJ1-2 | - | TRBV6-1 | TGTGCCAGCAGTGAAATCGACAGATTTGAGGGCTACACCTTC | CASSEIDRFEGYTF
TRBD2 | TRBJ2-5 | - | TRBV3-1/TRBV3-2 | TGTGCCAGCAGCCAAGACCACGGCGGGGGGGCCGCAAAGACCCAGTACTTC | CASSQDHGGGAAKTQYF
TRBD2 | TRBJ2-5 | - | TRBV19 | TGTGCCAGTAGTTCGACTCTAGCGGGGGATGGAGAGACCCAGTACTTC | CASSSTLAGDGETQYF
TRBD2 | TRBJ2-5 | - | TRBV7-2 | TGTGCCAGCACTCGAGGACTAGCGGGGGGACGAGAGACCCAGTACTTC | CASTRGLAGGRETQYF
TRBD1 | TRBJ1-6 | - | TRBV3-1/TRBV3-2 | TGTGCCAGCAGCTATCCGGGACAGTATTCACCCCTCCACTTT | CASSYPGQYSPLHF
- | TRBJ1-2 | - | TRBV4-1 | TGCGCCAGCAGCCGGAGCCCCCTGGCCGGCTACACCTTC | CASSRSPLAGYTF
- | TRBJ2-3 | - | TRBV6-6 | TGTGCCAGCAGTTACTCGTGGCTAGCGTCAGATACGCAGTATTTT | CASSYSWLASDTQYF
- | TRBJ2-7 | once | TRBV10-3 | TGTGCCATCAGTGAGTACCGGGGTGACTACGAGCAGTACTTC | CAISEYRGDYEQYF
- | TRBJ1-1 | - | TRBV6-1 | TGTGCCAGCAGTGGGAGACCAATATTGGACATTTTCCCTGAAGCTTTCTTT | CASSGRPILDIFPEAFF
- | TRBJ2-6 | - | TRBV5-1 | TGCGCCAGCAGCTTGTACTTCTCTGGGGCCAACGTCCTGACTTTC | CASSLYFSGANVLTF
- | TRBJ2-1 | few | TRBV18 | TGTGCCAGCTCACCACCTTTCGGAGTGAGTGAGCAGTTCTTC | CASSPPFGVSEQFF
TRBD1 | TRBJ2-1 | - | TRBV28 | TGTGCCAGCAGTATCCCCGGGACAGGAAACAATGAGCAGTTCTTC | CASSIPGTGNNEQFF
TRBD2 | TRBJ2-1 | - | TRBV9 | TGTGCCAGCAGCGTAGCTCCGGGACTAGCGGGGGGCAATGAGCAGTTCTTC | CASSVAPGLAGGNEQFF
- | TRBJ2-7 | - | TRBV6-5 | TGTGCCAGCAAGGCGGGGGCCAGTTTCTCCTACGAGCAGTACTTC | CASKAGASFSYEQYF
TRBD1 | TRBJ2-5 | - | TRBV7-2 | TGTGCCAGCAGCTTCCAGGGGGCCGTGACCCAGTACTTC | CASSFQGAVTQYF
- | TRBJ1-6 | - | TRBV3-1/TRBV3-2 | TGTGCCAGCAGCCAAGAGGGACACCTTTCACCCCTCCACTTT | CASSQEGHLSPLHF
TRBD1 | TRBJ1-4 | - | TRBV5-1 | TGCGCCAGCGCCTCCTATGGGGACAGCGATGAAAAACTGTTTTTT | CASASYGDSDEKLFF
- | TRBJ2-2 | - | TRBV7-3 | TGTGCCAGCAGCTTAACCCCACAGAACACCGGGGAGCTGTTTTTT | CASSLTPQNTGELFF
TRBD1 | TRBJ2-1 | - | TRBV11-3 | TGTGCCAGCGCTACCGGACAGGGGCGGAACAATGAGCAGTTCTTC | CASATGQGRNNEQFF
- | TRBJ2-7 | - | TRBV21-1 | TGTGCCACCTGTGCCGAGACAGGGAACTACGAGCAGTACTTC | CATCAETGNYEQYF